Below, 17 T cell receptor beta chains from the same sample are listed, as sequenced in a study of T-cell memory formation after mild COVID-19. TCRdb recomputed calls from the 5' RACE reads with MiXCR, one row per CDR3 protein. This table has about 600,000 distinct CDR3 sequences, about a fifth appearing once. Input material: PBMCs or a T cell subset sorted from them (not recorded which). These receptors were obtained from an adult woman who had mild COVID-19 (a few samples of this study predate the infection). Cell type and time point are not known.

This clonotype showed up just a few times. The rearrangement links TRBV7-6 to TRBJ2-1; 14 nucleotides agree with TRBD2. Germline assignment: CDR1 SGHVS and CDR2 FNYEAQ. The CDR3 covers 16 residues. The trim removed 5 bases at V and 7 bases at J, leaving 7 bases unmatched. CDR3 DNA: TGTGCCAGCAGCACAGGACTAGCGGGAGGTAGGAATGAGCAGTTCTTC. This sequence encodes CASSTGLAGGRNEQFF. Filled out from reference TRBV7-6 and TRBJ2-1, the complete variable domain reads GAGVSQSPRYKVTKRGQDVALRCDPISGHVSLYWYRQALGQGPEFLTYFNYEAQQDKSGLPNDRFSAERPEGSISTLTIQRTEQRDSAMYRCASSTGLAGGRNEQFFGPGTRLTVL.

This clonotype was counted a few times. The CDR3 spells CASSLYRRNEQFF. The DNA for the CDR3 is TGTGCCAGCAGCTTATACCGACGCAATGAGCAGTTCTTC. The V gene is TRBV7-3, the J gene TRBJ2-1; D is unclear. CDR3 length equals 13 residues. The V gene's germline CDR1 is SGHTA and CDR2 FQGTGA. Trimming removed 2 bases from V and 6 bases from J, with 8 bases in between.

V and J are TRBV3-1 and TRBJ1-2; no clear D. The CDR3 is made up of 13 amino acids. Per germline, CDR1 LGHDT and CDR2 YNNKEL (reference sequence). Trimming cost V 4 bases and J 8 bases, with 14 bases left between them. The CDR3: CASSPQVAGGYTF. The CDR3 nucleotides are TGTGCCAGCAGCCCCCAGGTTGCGGGGGGCTACACCTTC.

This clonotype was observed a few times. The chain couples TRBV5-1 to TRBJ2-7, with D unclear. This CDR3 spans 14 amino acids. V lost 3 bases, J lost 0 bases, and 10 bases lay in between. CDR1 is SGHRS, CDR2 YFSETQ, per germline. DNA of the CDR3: TGCGCCAGCAGCTCCGGACGAATCTCCTACGAGCAGTACTTC. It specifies CASSSGRISYEQYF. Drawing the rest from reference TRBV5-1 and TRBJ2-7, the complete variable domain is KAGVTQTPRYLIKTRGQQVTLSCSPISGHRSVSWYQQTPGQGLQFLFEYFSETQRNKGNFPGRFSGRQFSNSRSEMNVSTLELGDSALYLCASSSGRISYEQYFGPGTRLTVT.

CDR3 loop: CASSLGSGGITGELFF. In DNA, the CDR3 is TGCGCCAGCAGCTTGGGGAGCGGGGGTATCACCGGGGAGCTGTTTTTT. V is TRBV5-1 and J is TRBJ2-2; the match to TRBD2 covers 8 bases. The V and J ends lost 0 bases and 4 bases, in that order; junction bases with no gene match: 5. The CDR3 spans 16 residues. The germline V gene has CDR1 SGHRS and CDR2 YFSETQ.

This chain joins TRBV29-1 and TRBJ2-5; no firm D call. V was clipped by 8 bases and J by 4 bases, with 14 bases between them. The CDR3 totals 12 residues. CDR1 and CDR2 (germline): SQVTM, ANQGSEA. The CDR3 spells CSSLVSAETQYF. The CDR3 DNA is TGCAGCTCACTCGTGAGCGCAGAGACCCAGTACTTC.

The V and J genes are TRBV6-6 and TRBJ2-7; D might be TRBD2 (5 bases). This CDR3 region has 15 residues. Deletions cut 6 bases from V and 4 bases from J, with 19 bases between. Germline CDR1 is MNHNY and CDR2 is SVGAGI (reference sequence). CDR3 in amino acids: CASSPGPAESYEQYF. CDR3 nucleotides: TGTGCCAGCAGCCCTGGACCAGCGGAGTCTTACGAGCAGTACTTC.

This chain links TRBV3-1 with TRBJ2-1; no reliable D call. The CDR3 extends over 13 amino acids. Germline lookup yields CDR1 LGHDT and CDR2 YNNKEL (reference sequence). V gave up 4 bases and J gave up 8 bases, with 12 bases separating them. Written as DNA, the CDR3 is TGTGCCAGCAGCCGATTAGAGCGCGATGAGCAGTTCTTC. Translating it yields CASSRLERDEQFF.

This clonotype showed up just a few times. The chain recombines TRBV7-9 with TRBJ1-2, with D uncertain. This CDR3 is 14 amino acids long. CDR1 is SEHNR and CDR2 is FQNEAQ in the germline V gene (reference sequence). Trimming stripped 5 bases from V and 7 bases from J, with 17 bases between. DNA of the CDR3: TGTGCCAGCAGCCCCCCCCGGCAGCCGGTTGGCTACACCTTC. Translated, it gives CASSPPRQPVGYTF.

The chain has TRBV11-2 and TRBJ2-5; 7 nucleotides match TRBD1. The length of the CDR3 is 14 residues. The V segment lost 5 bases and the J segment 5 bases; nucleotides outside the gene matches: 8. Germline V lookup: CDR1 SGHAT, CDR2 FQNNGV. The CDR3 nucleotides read TGTGCCAGCAGCCGAGAGGGGGCATGGGAGACCCAGTACTTC. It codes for CASSREGAWETQYF.

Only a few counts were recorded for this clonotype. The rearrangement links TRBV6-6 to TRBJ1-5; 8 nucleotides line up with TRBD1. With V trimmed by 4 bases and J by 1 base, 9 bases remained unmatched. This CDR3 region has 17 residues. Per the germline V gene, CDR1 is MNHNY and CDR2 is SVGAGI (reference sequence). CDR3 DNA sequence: TGTGCCAGCAGTTCGAACGGACAGGGATGGAGCAATCAGCCCCAGCATTTT. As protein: CASSSNGQGWSNQPQHF.

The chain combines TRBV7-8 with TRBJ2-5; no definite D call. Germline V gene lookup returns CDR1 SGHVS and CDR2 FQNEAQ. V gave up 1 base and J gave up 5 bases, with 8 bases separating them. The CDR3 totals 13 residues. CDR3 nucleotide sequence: TGTGCCAGCAGCTTAGACCCGCGGGAGACCCAGTACTTC. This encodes CASSLDPRETQYF. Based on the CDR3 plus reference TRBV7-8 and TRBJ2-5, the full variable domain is GAGVSQSPRYKVAKRGQDVALRCDPISGHVSLFWYQQALGQGPEFLTYFQNEAQLDKSGLPSDRFFAERPEGSVSTLKIQRTQQEDSAVYLCASSLDPRETQYFGPGTRLLVL.

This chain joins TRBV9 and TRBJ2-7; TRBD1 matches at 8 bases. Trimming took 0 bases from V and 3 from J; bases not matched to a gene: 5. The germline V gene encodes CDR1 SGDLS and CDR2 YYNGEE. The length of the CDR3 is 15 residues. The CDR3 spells CASSVEGTGFYEQYF. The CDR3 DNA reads TGTGCCAGCAGCGTAGAAGGGACAGGCTTCTACGAGCAGTACTTC.

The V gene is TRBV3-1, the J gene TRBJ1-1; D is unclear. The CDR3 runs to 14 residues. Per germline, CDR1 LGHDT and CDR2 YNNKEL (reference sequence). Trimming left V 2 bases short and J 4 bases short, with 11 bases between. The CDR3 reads CASSQHNGGTEAFF. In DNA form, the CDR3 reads TGTGCCAGCAGCCAACACAATGGAGGCACTGAAGCTTTCTTT.

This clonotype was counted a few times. Here the CDR3 reads CASSWWTPTCPYEQYF. DNA for the CDR3: TGTGCCAGCAGCTGGTGGACACCCACGTGCCCCTACGAGCAGTACTTC. V and J are TRBV7-6 and TRBJ2-7; possible D gene TRBD1, 5 bases. The CDR3 has 16 residues. Germline V gene data show CDR1 as SGHVS and CDR2 as FNYEAQ. Trimming took off 4 bases at V and 2 bases at J, with 18 bases between the two ends.

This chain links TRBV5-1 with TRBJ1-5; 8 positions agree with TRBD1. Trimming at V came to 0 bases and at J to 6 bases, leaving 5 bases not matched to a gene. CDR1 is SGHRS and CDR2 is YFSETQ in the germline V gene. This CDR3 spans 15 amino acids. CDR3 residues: CASSLDQGAGQPQHF. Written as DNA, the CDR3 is TGCGCCAGCAGCTTGGACCAGGGGGCAGGTCAGCCCCAGCATTTT.

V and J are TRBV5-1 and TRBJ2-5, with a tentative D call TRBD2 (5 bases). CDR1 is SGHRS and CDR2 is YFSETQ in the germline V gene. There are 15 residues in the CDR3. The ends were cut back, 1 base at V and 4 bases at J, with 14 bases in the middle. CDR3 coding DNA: TGCGCCAGCAGCTTGTCGACAAATCGGGGAGAGACCCAGTACTTC. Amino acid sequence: CASSLSTNRGETQYF.